This TCR beta chain was recovered during a study of blood T cell repertoires in COVID-19. Here immunoSEQ multiplex PCR was the method, and the copy in TCRdb shows in-frame clones only, minus some. The repertoire holds about 210,000 clones, 65% to 85% seen once, with roughly 2.9% in the top ten. V dropped 4 bases and J dropped 0 bases, with 13 bases sitting between them. The CDR3 runs 17 residues. CDR1 and CDR2 (germline): KGHSH, LQKENI. This TCR was recovered from a man over 45 with active or convalescent COVID-19. Sequenced sample: peripheral blood. The rearrangement uses TRBV18 and TRBJ2-6, with D unresolved. The CDR3 loop reads CASSQARSRSGANVLTF. The CDR3 region has the DNA TGTGCCAGCTCACAGGCCAGGTCTCGCTCTGGGGCCAACGTCCTGACTTTC.